The 32 T cell receptor beta chains given below trace back to one sample, sequenced in a study of T cells after posttransplantation cyclophosphamide listed by TCRdb under 2016. The protocol used for the library was the immunoSEQ multiplex PCR assay. Entries here come from immuneACCESS through TCRdb and include only in-frame sequences with V and J called. Some clones fail to appear in such tables; in the studies checked, an unresolved V gene covers under half of the shortfall, and the cause of the remainder is unknown. The sample includes some 54,000 clones, with approximately 94% observed a single time. The ten largest clones take up about 3% of the sample. The sample consisted of PBMCs. The receptor set was obtained from a woman aged 30 to 39 in good health and a related stem cell transplant donor.

This chain connects TRBV18 to TRBJ2-5; 9 nucleotides match TRBD1. The ends lost 3 bases at V and 3 bases at J; junction bases unmatched: 5. The CDR3 extends over 15 amino acids. CDR1 is KGHSH and CDR2 is LQKENI in the germline V gene. DNA for the CDR3: TGTGCCAGCTCACCCTCCGGGGACAGGGAAGAGACCCAGTACTTC. This encodes CASSPSGDREETQYF.

The chain recombines TRBV19 with TRBJ1-3; unclear D gene. The V end was cut by 5 bases, the J end by 0 bases, with 5 bases between. Germline V gene data show CDR1 as LNHDA and CDR2 as SQIVND (reference sequence). CDR3 length: 13 residues. CDR3 sequence reads: CASSVNSGNTIYF. CDR3 nucleotide sequence: TGTGCCAGTAGTGTCAACTCTGGAAACACCATATATTTT. Variable domain in full (rest from reference TRBV19 and TRBJ1-3): DGGITQSPKYLFRKEGQNVTLSCEQNLNHDAMYWYRQDPGQGLRLIYYSQIVNDFQKGDIAEGYSVSREKKESFPLTVTSAQKNPTAFYLCASSVNSGNTIYFGEGSWLTVV.

This chain links TRBV19 with TRBJ2-7, with no clear D. From germline, CDR1 is LNHDA and CDR2 SQIVND (reference sequence). V gave up 6 bases and J gave up 6 bases, with 12 bases separating them. The CDR3 consists of 12 residues. In DNA form, the CDR3 reads TGTGCCAGTAGCTCCTTTTCCGGCGAGCAGTACTTC. This translates into CASSSFSGEQYF.

This chain links TRBV19 with TRBJ1-1; 7 bases agree with TRBD1. The J segment lost 1 base and the V segment lost 7 bases, leaving 3 bases of the junction unmatched. This CDR3 is built from 13 residues. Germline CDR1 LNHDA, CDR2 SQIVND (reference sequence). The CDR3 region is CASTRQGNTEAFF. CDR3 nucleotide sequence: TGTGCCAGTACCCGACAGGGGAACACTGAAGCTTTCTTT.

The chain employs TRBV15 and TRBJ2-2; no definite D call. Trimming took 5 bases from V and 0 from J, leaving 7 bases between them. Germline values: CDR1 LNHNV, CDR2 YYDKDF (reference sequence). The CDR3 is 14 amino acids. The DNA of the CDR3 is TGTGCCACCAGCCCCGAGGCGAACACCGGGGAGCTGTTTTTT. Protein: CATSPEANTGELFF.

The rearrangement joins TRBV4-3 to TRBJ2-1; weak D call: TRBD2 (5 bases). Germline CDR1 LGHNA, CDR2 YSLEER. CDR3 length: 13 amino acids. V was pared by 1 base and J by 9 bases, with 10 bases between. The CDR3 coding sequence is TGCGCCAGCAGCCAAGCGGGGTTAGGTGAGCAGTTCTTC. Its translation is CASSQAGLGEQFF.

The chain combines TRBV19 with TRBJ2-7; D is unclear. The V end was cut by 5 bases, the J end by 0 bases, with 14 bases between. The CDR3 runs to 15 residues. Germline V CDR1 and CDR2: LNHDA, SQIVND (reference sequence). The CDR3 region is CASSSWQASSYEQYF. In DNA form, the CDR3 reads TGTGCCAGTAGTTCGTGGCAGGCGAGCTCCTACGAGCAGTACTTC.

This clone was picked up one time. The rearrangement links TRBV19 to TRBJ2-2, with D hard to call. This CDR3 spans 13 amino acids. Trimming took off 3 bases at V and 7 bases at J, with 9 bases between the two ends. Germline V CDR1 and CDR2: LNHDA, SQIVND (reference sequence). Here the CDR3 DNA reads TGTGCCAGTAGTATTGCGGCATACGGGGAGCTGTTTTTT. This codes for CASSIAAYGELFF. Complete variable domain (other parts from reference TRBV19 and TRBJ2-2): DGGITQSPKYLFRKEGQNVTLSCEQNLNHDAMYWYRQDPGQGLRLIYYSQIVNDFQKGDIAEGYSVSREKKESFPLTVTSAQKNPTAFYLCASSIAAYGELFFGEGSRLTVL.

The genes are TRBV7-8 and TRBJ2-5; no reliable D call. The CDR3 extends over 15 amino acids. V was cut by 5 bases and J by 2 bases, with 15 bases left in between. Per the germline V gene, CDR1 is SGHVS and CDR2 is FQNEAQ. The chain's CDR3 is CASSDMGRMQETQYF. The CDR3 DNA follows: TGTGCCAGCAGCGACATGGGCCGCATGCAAGAGACCCAGTACTTC.

The rearrangement uses TRBV4-1 and TRBJ2-4; 12 nucleotides align to TRBD2. V was pared by 1 base and J by 0 bases, with 4 bases of the junction left unmatched. This CDR3 region has 18 residues. The germline V gene has CDR1 MGHRA and CDR2 YSYEKL. This CDR3 reads CASSQGGLAGLAKNIQYF. For the CDR3, the DNA is TGCGCCAGCAGCCAAGGGGGACTAGCGGGCCTAGCCAAAAACATTCAGTACTTC.

V gene TRBV7-8 combines with J gene TRBJ1-4; 9 bases agree with TRBD1. V was clipped by 5 bases and J by 3 bases; unmatched bases: 4. CDR3 length: 15 amino acids. Germline CDR1 and CDR2: SGHVS and FQNEAQ. CDR3 residues: CASSIGTGPNEKLFF. The CDR3 DNA sequence: TGTGCCAGCAGCATTGGGACAGGGCCTAATGAAAAACTGTTTTTT.

The chain joins TRBV4-1 to TRBJ1-2, with 10 nucleotides matching TRBD1. There are 16 residues in the CDR3. Germline values: CDR1 MGHRA, CDR2 YSYEKL. Germline trimming cut 4 bases from V and 7 bases from J; bases unmatched to any gene: 12. CDR3 sequence reads: CASSLGTGVRWGGYTF. CDR3 sequence (DNA): TGCGCCAGCAGCCTCGGGACAGGGGTCCGGTGGGGTGGCTACACCTTC.

This chain uses TRBV4-1 with TRBJ2-3; 7 bases line up with TRBD2. Germline V gene data show CDR1 as MGHRA and CDR2 as YSYEKL. There are 18 residues in the CDR3. After removal of 4 bases from V and 0 bases from J, the junction contained 13 bases not matched to a gene. The CDR3 here is CASSRRATGGTSTDTQYF. The CDR3 DNA follows: TGCGCCAGCAGCCGCCGAGCAACCGGGGGGACTAGCACAGATACGCAGTATTTT.

The chain combines TRBV11-2 with TRBJ1-6; 7 nucleotides line up with TRBD1. Trimming cost V 2 bases and J 5 bases; bases outside gene matches: 3. The V gene's germline CDR1 is SGHAT and CDR2 FQNNGV. The CDR3 is made up of 15 amino acids. CDR3 bases: TGTGCCAGCAGCTTAATGCAGGGGGATAATTCACCCCTCCACTTT. Translation gives CASSLMQGDNSPLHF.

This rearrangement joins TRBV19 to TRBJ2-5; D is possibly TRBD1 (6 bases). Germline values: CDR1 LNHDA, CDR2 SQIVND (reference sequence). Trimming removed 5 bases from V and 5 bases from J, with 18 bases in between. The CDR3 consists of 15 residues. CDR3: CASSPSTGPWETQYF. The CDR3 coding sequence is TGTGCCAGTAGTCCCTCCACAGGGCCCTGGGAGACCCAGTACTTC.

This clone was counted only a few times. The V call is TRBV5-4, the J call TRBJ2-5, with 9 bases identical to TRBD2. J was trimmed by 1 base and V by 4 bases; bases with no gene match: 2. The V gene's germline CDR1 is SGHNT and CDR2 YYREEE (reference sequence). The CDR3 is 14 residues long. The CDR3 DNA is TGTGCCAGCAGCCCGGGACTAGCCCAAGAGACCCAGTACTTC. Translating gives CASSPGLAQETQYF.

The rearrangement joins TRBV4-3 to TRBJ1-2; no clear D. CDR1 and CDR2 from the germline V gene are LGHNA and YSLEER. Trimming left V 0 bases short and J 4 bases short, with 12 bases between. The CDR3 is made up of 15 amino acids. In DNA, the CDR3 is TGCGCCAGCAGCCAAGAAACCCGCAGGCGCTATGGCTACACCTTC. This codes for CASSQETRRRYGYTF.

This sequence joins TRBV20-1 and TRBJ2-1, with D maybe TRBD2 (5 bases). This CDR3 has 11 amino acids. Trimming shortened V by 6 bases and J by 8 bases, and 11 bases separated the two germline ends. Germline values: CDR1 DFQATT, CDR2 SNEGSKA (reference sequence). CDR3: CSAAGIHEQFF. CDR3 bases: TGCAGTGCCGCGGGTATCCATGAGCAGTTCTTC.

This clone appeared once. This rearrangement joins TRBV7-2 to TRBJ2-1, with 15 nucleotides matching TRBD2. Trimming took 1 base from V and 10 from J; bases not matched to a gene: 2. Germline CDR1 and CDR2: SGHTA and FQGNSA. The CDR3 covers 15 residues. CDR3 residues: CASSLVGLAGGEQFF. CDR3 sequence (DNA): TGTGCCAGCAGCTTAGTGGGACTAGCGGGGGGAGAGCAGTTCTTC.

The chain carries TRBV14 and TRBJ2-2; tentatively, D is TRBD2 (6 bases). The CDR3 extends over 19 amino acids. Trimming shortened V by 2 bases and J by 3 bases, and 22 bases separated the two germline ends. In germline, CDR1 is SGHDN, CDR2 FVKESK. The CDR3 loop is CASSQLGYDRGSDTGELFF. DNA of the CDR3: TGTGCCAGCAGCCAATTGGGTTATGATCGGGGGTCCGACACCGGGGAGCTGTTTTTT. The full variable domain, completed using reference TRBV14 and TRBJ2-2, is EAGVTQFPSHSVIEKGQTVTLRCDPISGHDNLYWYRRVMGKEIKFLLHFVKESKQDESGMPNNRFLAERTGGTYSTLKVQPAELEDSGVYFCASSQLGYDRGSDTGELFFGEGSRLTVL.

This clone was observed a single time. This chain uses TRBV4-3 with TRBJ2-5, with D possibly TRBD2 on 6 matching bases. The V gene's germline CDR1 is LGHNA and CDR2 YSLEER. The V end lost 0 bases, the J end lost 5 bases, and 13 bases lay between the germline ends. This CDR3 is built from 15 residues. The CDR3 DNA reads TGCGCCAGCAGCCAAGATTTCGGGGGTGCCGAGACCCAGTACTTC. It translates to CASSQDFGGAETQYF.

The chain links TRBV28 to TRBJ2-1; 7 bases align to TRBD2. Looked up from germline, CDR1 is MDHEN and CDR2 is SYDVKM. V lost 6 bases to trimming and J lost 0 bases; unmatched junction nucleotides: 8. The CDR3 contains 16 residues. The CDR3 reads CASSRRGTSSYNEQFF. CDR3 DNA: TGTGCCAGCAGCCGGCGGGGGACGAGCTCCTACAATGAGCAGTTCTTC. Based on the CDR3 plus reference TRBV28 and TRBJ2-1, the full variable domain is DVKVTQSSRYLVKRTGEKVFLECVQDMDHENMFWYRQDPGLGLRLIYFSYDVKMKEKGDIPEGYSVSREKKERFSLILESASTNQTSMYLCASSRRGTSSYNEQFFGPGTRLTVL.

The CDR3 DNA is TGTGCCAGTTCCTCGGGGATGCGGGACACCGGGGAGCTGTTTTTT. Protein: CASSSGMRDTGELFF. The chain has TRBV9 and TRBJ2-2; a weak D match, TRBD2 (5 bases). Trimming took off 8 bases at V and 3 bases at J, with 17 bases between the two ends. CDR1 SGDLS and CDR2 YYNGEE come from the germline V gene. The CDR3 consists of 15 residues.

This clone was counted a single time. This sequence joins TRBV28 and TRBJ1-6, with 11 bases identical to TRBD1. The CDR3 is 16 amino acids. Germline trimming cut 5 bases from V and 4 bases from J; bases unmatched to any gene: 4. CDR1 is MDHEN and CDR2 is SYDVKM in the germline V gene. The CDR3 is CASSPGDRGYNSPLHF. The CDR3 DNA follows: TGTGCCAGCAGTCCGGGGGACAGGGGGTATAATTCACCCCTCCACTTT.

This clone was seen once. The V call is TRBV18, the J call TRBJ1-1; TRBD1 agrees at 7 bases. This CDR3 comprises 14 residues. From germline, CDR1 is KGHSH and CDR2 LQKENI. The V and J ends lost 3 bases and 8 bases, in that order; junction bases with no gene match: 9. The CDR3 here is CASSPPARTGEAFF. The DNA for the CDR3 is TGTGCCAGCTCACCTCCAGCCAGGACAGGAGAAGCTTTCTTT.

This sequence joins TRBV18 and TRBJ2-5, with TRBD1 matching 10 bases. The DNA end is more similar to TRBJ2-7, so the J call may be wrong. This CDR3 region has 16 residues. CDR1 and CDR2 (germline): KGHSH, LQKENI. The CDR3, as DNA: TGTGCCAGCTCACCTCCCGACAGGGGGCGATACTACGAGCAGTACTTC. Its protein is CASSPPDRGRYYEQYF.

J is TRBJ2-4 and V is TRBV6-5; D unresolved. The CDR3 totals 15 residues. The germline CDR1 and CDR2 sequences are MNHEY and SVGAGI. The V gene lost 5 bases and the J gene lost 0 bases, with 11 bases spanning the gap. The CDR3 sequence: CASSPGFVAKNIQYF. As DNA, the CDR3 is TGTGCCAGCAGTCCGGGTTTCGTAGCCAAAAACATTCAGTACTTC.

V usage is TRBV7-2 and J usage is TRBJ1-3; D might be TRBD1 (6 bases). Trimming took off 2 bases at V and 4 bases at J, with 18 bases between the two ends. Germline CDR1 is SGHTA and CDR2 is FQGNSA. This CDR3 region has 17 residues. The CDR3 DNA reads as TGTGCCAGCAGCTTAATTCCCCTCCCTGGGGGCGGAAACACCATATATTTT. Translated, it gives CASSLIPLPGGGNTIYF.

The chain links TRBV7-6 to TRBJ1-4; D might be TRBD1 (6 bases). Trimming removed 5 bases at V and 4 bases at J, with 11 bases between. The CDR3 is 14 residues long. Germline V gene sequence: CDR1 SGHVS, CDR2 FNYEAQ. The CDR3 sequence is CASSHGGSNEKLFF. For the CDR3, the DNA is TGTGCCAGCAGCCATGGGGGCAGTAATGAAAAACTGTTTTTT.

J is TRBJ2-7 and V is TRBV30; D perhaps matches TRBD2 (5 bases). The CDR3 spans 14 residues. The germline gives CDR1 GTSNPN, CDR2 SVGIG (reference sequence). The V gene lost 2 bases and the J gene lost 0 bases, with 11 bases spanning the gap. CDR3 amino acids: CAWSSGVSSYEQYF. The CDR3 DNA follows: TGTGCCTGGAGTAGCGGCGTCAGCTCCTACGAGCAGTACTTC.

The V and J genes are TRBV6-5 and TRBJ1-2; D ambiguous. The CDR3 spans 13 residues. Deletions cut 6 bases from V and 8 bases from J, with 16 bases between. Germline V CDR1 and CDR2: MNHEY, SVGAGI. The CDR3 sequence: CASSRTRSGGYTF. DNA for the CDR3: TGTGCCAGCAGCCGAACGCGCTCGGGAGGCTACACCTTC.

The chain is built from TRBV5-5 and TRBJ1-5; TRBD1 might be the D (6 bases). The CDR3 extends over 15 amino acids. Germline-derived CDR1 and CDR2 are SGHKS and YYEKEE (reference sequence). With 0 bases removed from V and 5 bases from J, the gap between germline ends came to 12 bases. CDR3 region: CASSLAGQGYQPQHF. DNA of the CDR3: TGTGCCAGCAGCTTGGCGGGACAAGGTTATCAGCCCCAGCATTTT.